This T cell receptor (beta chain) was found in a study of blood T cell repertoires in COVID-19 (TCRdb year 2020). For the study in its entirety: The collaborator samples originated in the United States, Italy and Spain and spanned the acute and convalescent phases of COVID-19. The repertoires were released in a freely available public database meant as a resource for research on the immune response to SARS-CoV-2. Samples were obtained from the ongoing ImmuneRACE study (first 160 participants) and from about 1,300 subjects provided by 6 global collaborators. A de-identified subject ID, COVID-19 status, age in years and sex were almost always included in the sample metadata. The prospective study material was composed of cDNA or gDNA derived from T cells, B-cell-depleted T cells, or PBMCs. Where available, HLA class I and class II types were taken from metadata supplied by the sample provider and were not determined by assay-based typing. Subjects who had been exposed to COVID-19, were actively infected with it, or had recovered from it provided the deeply sampled blood TCRbeta repertoires that made up the dataset.

Findings and caveats that apply to the study as a whole: The amount of clinical and demographic metadata varied by source and participant and was provided uncurated.

On this clone: The antigen it recognizes is unknown. No base quality values were provided; no much bigger clone lies one nucleotide off.

The immunoSEQ Assay, a bias-controlled multiplex PCR, was used to amplify TCRbeta CDR3 regions from genomic DNA. In the original analysis: The number of nucleated cells in each sample was estimated by amplification of reference gene primers within the assay. To quantify the absolute abundance of each unique TCRbeta CDR3 rearrangement, sequence reads were collapsed and filtered. For each sample, productive Simpson clonality was calculated as the square root of Simpson's diversity index over productive rearrangements. What TCRdb holds here is the immuneACCESS table cut down to in-frame rearrangements. Part of the clones is not present; checked against another copy, under half of the missing clones reflect an unresolved V gene, and the others are unexplained. V and J calls and clone size are given by that table; D and trimming were obtained from the DNA. This sample holds 150,000 to 200,000 clones; roughly 77% were observed only once. The ten largest clones add up to 5.5% to 7% of the sample.

In Seattle, one collaborating source enrolled patients while the infection was active and tracked those patients longitudinally over the course of disease. The collaborating institutions used their own protocols to collect whole blood in K2EDTA tubes. Collaborator samples were shipped for TCRbeta analysis as frozen whole blood, isolated PBMCs, or DNA extracted from either sample type. From the cysteine through the phenylalanine, the CDR3 covers 14 amino acids. Here the CDR3 DNA is all that survives: 42 bases in frame from base 1. The germline V gene gives CDR1 as SGHRS and CDR2 as YFSETQ. V loses 0 bases at its end and J loses 6 bases; junction bases beyond the gene matches: 2.

The chain couples TRBV5-1 to TRBJ1-5; TRBD1 agrees with 8 junctional bases. The sequence derives from a woman aged 40 to 50 with COVID-19, enrolled during active disease. Sequenced material: peripheral blood. The nucleotides read TGCGCCAGCAGCTTGGGACAGGGGAGTCAGCCCCAGCATTTT. This translates into CASSLGQGSQPQHF.